These 20 T cell receptor beta chains were sequenced from one sample in a study of T cell repertoires in cytomegalovirus infection. In TCRdb, the reads were re-called with MiXCR into one record per CDR3 protein. The sample lists 51,000 or so distinct CDR3 sequences, roughly 21% occurring once. No antigen has been identified for these receptors. The specimen comprised CD8+ T cells from cultured PBMCs, sampled from culture after CMV antigen stimulation. The origin of the receptors is a human donor in good health (CMV status not recorded). Some clones in this sample may be carry-over from other donors' samples.

V gene TRBV11-2 combines with J gene TRBJ2-1; maybe TRBD1 (5 bases). The CDR3 is made up of 12 amino acids. Germline V gene lookup returns CDR1 SGHAT and CDR2 FQNNGV. V was pared by 2 bases and J by 6 bases, with 5 bases between. CDR3 nucleotide sequence: TGTGCCAGCAGCTTACAGGGCAATGAGCAGTTCTTC. This translates into CASSLQGNEQFF. The complete variable domain, with remaining parts taken from reference TRBV11-2 and TRBJ2-1, reads EAGVAQSPRYKIIEKRQSVAFWCNPISGHATLYWYQQILGQGPKLLIQFQNNGVVDDSQLPKDRFSAERLKGVDSTLKIQPAKLEDSAVYLCASSLQGNEQFFGPGTRLTVL.

Only a few counts were recorded for this clonotype. The J gene is TRBJ1-5, the V gene TRBV6-1; D is possibly TRBD1 (5 bases). There are 13 residues in the CDR3. CDR1 and CDR2 from the germline V gene are MNHNS and SASEGT. V dropped 2 bases and J dropped 7 bases, with 9 bases sitting between them. The chain's CDR3 is CASSEQGKQPQHF. CDR3 sequence (DNA): TGTGCCAGCAGTGAACAGGGTAAACAGCCCCAGCATTTT.

This sequence joins TRBV4-1 and TRBJ2-7; TRBD2 might be the D (6 bases). The germline CDR1 and CDR2 sequences are MGHRA and YSYEKL. The CDR3 runs to 14 residues. V was pared by 6 bases and J by 2 bases, with 14 bases between. CDR3 in DNA: TGCGCCAGCAGTCCGCGGGACGCACCCTACGAGCAGTACTTC. This encodes CASSPRDAPYEQYF.

This clonotype was detected ten times or more. The chain combines TRBV6-2 or TRBV6-3 with TRBJ2-5; D call uncertain. The CDR3 spans 13 residues. From germline, CDR1 is MNHEY and CDR2 SVGEGT. V was clipped by 2 bases and J by 1 base, with 5 bases between them. DNA for the CDR3: TGTGCCAGCAGTTACGAGAGCCAAGAGACCCAGTACTTC. This sequence encodes CASSYESQETQYF.

This clonotype was detected only a few times. V gene TRBV6-1 combines with J gene TRBJ1-5; tentative D call: TRBD1 (6 bases). The CDR3 sequence is 15 residues long. The germline V and J ends were trimmed by 6 bases and 0 bases, with 12 bases remaining between them. Germline lookup yields CDR1 MNHNS and CDR2 SASEGT. CDR3 protein: CASSEGGDSNQPQHF. CDR3 in DNA: TGTGCCAGCAGCGAGGGGGGGGATAGCAATCAGCCCCAGCATTTT.

The V gene is TRBV15, the J gene TRBJ1-2; 10 nucleotides match TRBD1. The CDR3 is made up of 17 amino acids. V dropped 3 bases and J dropped 3; count of bases not matched to a gene: 10. Germline lookup yields CDR1 LNHNV and CDR2 YYDKDF (reference sequence). In DNA form, the CDR3 reads TGTGCCACCAGCAGTGGGACAGGGGATGGGGTGTACTATGGCTACACCTTC. Its translation: CATSSGTGDGVYYGYTF.

This clonotype was seen at least ten times. This rearrangement joins TRBV7-8 to TRBJ1-1; D not resolved. The CDR3 spans 15 residues. Trimming took off 0 bases at V and 4 bases at J, with 12 bases between the two ends. CDR1 SGHVS and CDR2 FQNEAQ come from the germline V gene. CDR3 region: CASSLAVEGFTEAFF. CDR3 nucleotides: TGTGCCAGCAGCTTAGCGGTCGAAGGGTTCACTGAAGCTTTCTTT.

The V call is TRBV7-8, the J call TRBJ2-2; D tentatively fits TRBD1 or TRBD2 (7 bases each). The CDR3 consists of 17 residues. Trimming stripped 1 base from V and 4 bases from J, with 16 bases between. CDR1 and CDR2 from the germline V gene are SGHVS and FQNEAQ. CDR3 protein: CASSLGPGGAVTGELFF. The CDR3 nucleotides are TGTGCCAGCAGCTTAGGCCCAGGGGGGGCGGTCACCGGGGAGCTGTTTTTT.

This clonotype was counted a few times. The V gene is TRBV12-5, the J gene TRBJ2-3; 10 nucleotides line up with TRBD2. Per germline, CDR1 LGHNT and CDR2 FRNRAP. The CDR3 is 17 residues long. Losses at the gene ends were 1 base for V and 2 bases for J; bases not matched to a gene: 6. CDR3 sequence reads: CASGLGLAGDNTDTQYF. CDR3 nucleotide sequence: TGTGCTAGTGGTTTGGGCCTAGCGGGGGATAACACAGATACGCAGTATTTT.

The V gene is TRBV7-2, the J gene TRBJ2-7, with 8 bases fitting TRBD2. CDR3 length: 14 residues. V lost 5 bases, J lost 0 bases, and 3 bases stayed unmatched. Germline CDR1 reads SGHTA; CDR2 reads FQGNSA. The CDR3 protein is CASSPGGSSYEQYF. In DNA, the CDR3 is TGTGCCAGCAGCCCGGGGGGGAGCTCCTACGAGCAGTACTTC. The full variable domain, rest sourced from reference TRBV7-2 and TRBJ2-7, is GAGVSQSPSNKVTEKGKDVELRCDPISGHTALYWYRQSLGQGLEFLIYFQGNSAPDKSGLPSDRFSAERTGGSVSTLTIQRTQQEDSAVYLCASSPGGSSYEQYFGPGTRLTVT.

The chain recombines TRBV4-2 with TRBJ1-1, with D maybe TRBD1 (5 bases). Trimming pared 3 bases from V and 1 base from J, leaving 12 bases between. Germline CDR1 and CDR2: LGHNA and YNFKEQ. The CDR3 spans 15 residues. CDR3 sequence: CASSHAGLANTEAFF. CDR3 coding DNA: TGTGCCAGCAGCCATGCGGGGCTGGCGAACACTGAAGCTTTCTTT.

This clonotype was counted a few times. The chain uses TRBV6-6 and TRBJ2-5, with D tentatively TRBD1 (5 bases). CDR1 MNHNY and CDR2 SVGAGI come from the germline V gene (reference sequence). Trimming removed 10 bases at V and 4 bases at J, with 22 bases between. The CDR3 spans 15 residues. CDR3 protein: CATFTGDPPGETQYF. As DNA, the CDR3 is TGTGCCACCTTCACAGGAGATCCCCCGGGAGAGACCCAGTACTTC.

This clonotype was counted only a few times. The chain couples TRBV6-2 or TRBV6-3 to TRBJ2-7; D possibly corresponds to TRBD1 (6 bases). The germline CDR1 and CDR2 sequences are MNHEY and SVGEGT. The CDR3 consists of 15 residues. V was cut by 6 bases and J by 0 bases, with 15 bases left in between. DNA for the CDR3: TGTGCCAGCAGAAAGCAGGGGCCTCTCTCCTACGAGCAGTACTTC. Amino acids: CASRKQGPLSYEQYF.

This clonotype occurred a few times. V usage is TRBV4-3 and J usage is TRBJ1-2; D ambiguous. This CDR3 has 16 amino acids. Germline CDR1 is LGHNA and CDR2 is YSLEER. V dropped 0 bases and J dropped 7 bases, with 18 bases sitting between them. The CDR3 bases are TGCGCCAGCAGCCAAGAAGGGCAAGCCTACCCTCTTGGCTACACCTTC. Residues: CASSQEGQAYPLGYTF.

This clonotype was observed a handful of times. The rearrangement uses TRBV7-6 and TRBJ2-5; TRBD2 agrees at 13 bases. The CDR3 is 17 residues long. CDR1 is SGHVS, CDR2 FNYEAQ, per germline. The J segment lost 8 bases and the V segment lost 5 bases, leaving 14 bases of the junction unmatched. The CDR3 DNA is TGTGCCAGCAGCCAGGGACTAGCGGGGAACGACCGACCAACCCAGTACTTC. Translating gives CASSQGLAGNDRPTQYF.

The chain couples TRBV4-3 to TRBJ2-1, with 11 bases that match TRBD1. The CDR3 length is 16 residues. CDR1 is LGHNA and CDR2 is YSLEER in the germline V gene. V lost 0 bases and J lost 10; bases outside the gene matches: 8. CDR3 coding DNA: TGCGCCAGCAGCCAAGATGGGACAGGGGGGGTTAGGGAGCAGTTCTTC. Translated: CASSQDGTGGVREQFF.

The rearrangement joins TRBV5-1 to TRBJ2-6; D remains ambiguous. The CDR3 totals 14 residues. V was trimmed by 7 bases and J by 1 base, leaving 9 bases between them. Germline V gives CDR1 SGHRS, CDR2 YFSETQ. The CDR3 loop reads CASRPRSGANVLTF. The DNA of the CDR3 is TGCGCCAGCCGACCGAGGTCTGGGGCCAACGTCCTGACTTTC.

The J gene is TRBJ2-3, the V gene TRBV27; D not certain. V lost 6 bases, J lost 4 bases, and 11 bases lay in between. The CDR3 runs to 13 residues. Germline CDR1 MNHEY, CDR2 SMNVEV (reference sequence). The CDR3 spells CASSHGLADTQYF. In DNA form, the CDR3 reads TGTGCCAGCAGCCATGGATTAGCAGATACGCAGTATTTT.

The table lists this clonotype with a few counts. This rearrangement joins TRBV2 to TRBJ2-1; D not certain. Germline assignment: CDR1 SNHLY and CDR2 FYNNEI. V lost 2 bases and J lost 2, with 7 bases in between. This CDR3 contains 14 residues. The CDR3 DNA is TGTGCCAGCAGTGAATACAGCCCCTACAATGAGCAGTTCTTC. Protein sequence: CASSEYSPYNEQFF.

The chain carries TRBV6-2 or TRBV6-3 and TRBJ2-2; 7 nucleotides agree with TRBD1. The CDR3 is 15 amino acids. J lost 6 bases, V lost 6 bases, and 10 bases had no gene match. Germline values: CDR1 MNHEY, CDR2 SVGEGT. This CDR3 is CASRGRDRWSGELFF. The CDR3 DNA follows: TGTGCCAGCAGGGGAAGGGACAGATGGTCCGGGGAGCTGTTTTTT.